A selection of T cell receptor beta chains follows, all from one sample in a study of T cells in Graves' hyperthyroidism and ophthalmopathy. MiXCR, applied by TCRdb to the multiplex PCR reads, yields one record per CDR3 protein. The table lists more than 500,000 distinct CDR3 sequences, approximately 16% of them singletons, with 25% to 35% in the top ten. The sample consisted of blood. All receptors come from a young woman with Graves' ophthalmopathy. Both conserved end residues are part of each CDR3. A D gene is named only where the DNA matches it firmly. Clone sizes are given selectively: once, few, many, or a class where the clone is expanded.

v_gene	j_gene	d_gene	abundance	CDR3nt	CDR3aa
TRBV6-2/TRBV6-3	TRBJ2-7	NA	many	TGTGCCAGCAGTCACCGACTGCTCGGACCGCCCTACGAGCAGTACTTC	CASSHRLLGPPYEQYF
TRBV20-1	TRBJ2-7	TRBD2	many	TGCAGTGCTGAGGGACTAGCGGGACATAGAGACGAGCAGTACTTC	CSAEGLAGHRDEQYF
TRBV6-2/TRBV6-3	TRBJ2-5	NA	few	TGTGCCAGCCTAAAAAACGACTTTCAGACCCAGTACTTC	CASLKNDFQTQYF
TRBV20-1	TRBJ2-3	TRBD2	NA	TGCAGTGCTAGAGATGGTCTAGCGGCGCGCACAGATACGCAGTATTTT	CSARDGLAARTDTQYF
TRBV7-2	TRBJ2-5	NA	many	TGTGCCAGCAGCTTTACAGCGGATAAAGAGACCCAGTACTTC	CASSFTADKETQYF
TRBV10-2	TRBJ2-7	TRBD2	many	TGCGCCAGCAGTGAGTCGACAGCGGGAGTAGCTTACGAGCAGTACTTC	CASSESTAGVAYEQYF
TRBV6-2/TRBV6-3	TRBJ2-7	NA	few	TGTGCCAGCAGTTACGTCGGGCCTTACTACGAGCAGTACTTC	CASSYVGPYYEQYF
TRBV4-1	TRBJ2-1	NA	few	TGCGCCAGCAGCCAAGAACGTTGGCAGGGTAAAGTCGAAGGCTACAATGAGCAGTTCTTC	CASSQERWQGKVEGYNEQFF
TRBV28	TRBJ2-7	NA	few	TGTGCCAGCAGTCGTTCCCCGGGACAATACGAGCAGTACTTC	CASSRSPGQYEQYF
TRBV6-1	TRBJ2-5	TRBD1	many	TGTGCCAGCAGGGCCTCGGACAGGGGAGTAGAGACCCAGTACTTC	CASRASDRGVETQYF
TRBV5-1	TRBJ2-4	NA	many	TGCGCCAGCAGCATTGCACAGGGAGTAGCCAAAAACATTCAGTACTTC	CASSIAQGVAKNIQYF
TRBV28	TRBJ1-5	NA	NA	TGTGCCAGCAGTTTCTCGCCCCGTCAGCCCCAGCATTTT	CASSFSPRQPQHF
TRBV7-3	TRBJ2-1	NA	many	TGTGCCAGCAGCTCAGACAATGAGCAGTTCTTC	CASSSDNEQFF
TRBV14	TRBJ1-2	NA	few	TGTGCCAGCAGCCAAGAATGGAGAGGGAAAGGCTACACCTTC	CASSQEWRGKGYTF
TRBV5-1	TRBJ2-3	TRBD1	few	TGCGCCAGCAGCTGGGGACAGGGACCAGATACGCAGTATTTT	CASSWGQGPDTQYF
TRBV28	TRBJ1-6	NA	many	TGTGCCAGCAGTTTACAGCCGATACAGGGCACACCCCTCCACTTT	CASSLQPIQGTPLHF
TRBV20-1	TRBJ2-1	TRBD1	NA	TGCAGTGCTCACCCCCTGGGACAGGGTATTGGCAATGAGCAATTCTTC	CSAHPLGQGIGNEQFF
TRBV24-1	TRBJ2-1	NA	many	TGTGCCACCAGTTTAAGCTCCCACTCCTACAATGAGCAGTTCTTC	CATSLSSHSYNEQFF
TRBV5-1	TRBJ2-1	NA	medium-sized	TGCGCCAGCAGCTTGGAACAACAGTCCAGGGACAATGAGCAGTTCTTC	CASSLEQQSRDNEQFF
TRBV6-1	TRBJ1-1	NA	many	TGTGCCAGCAGTAACAGGGTCCTGAACACTGAAGCTTTCTTT	CASSNRVLNTEAFF
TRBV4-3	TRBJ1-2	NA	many	TGCGCCAGCAGCCAAAGGACCGGGACGCAATGGAACTATGGCTACACCTTC	CASSQRTGTQWNYGYTF
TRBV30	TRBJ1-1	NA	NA	TGTGCCTGGAGTGTACTAGGAGGGGGAGAGTTTTGGAACACTGAAGCTTTCTTT	CAWSVLGGGEFWNTEAFF